The 26 T cell receptor beta chains below come from one sample, sequenced in a study of cytomegalovirus exposure and HLA in healthy donors. Primers for the PCR totalled 60 Vbeta and 13 Jbeta. Profiling relied on immunoSEQ multiplex PCR, and the TCRdb table lists in-frame clones only, not all of them. This table holds about 200,000 clones, 81% found once. Sequenced: PBMCs. These receptors came from a man between 35 and 55 years old in good health and CMV-seropositive.

V and J are TRBV4-3 and TRBJ2-5; D unresolved. The germline CDR1 and CDR2 sequences are LGHNA and YSLEER. This CDR3 is built from 13 residues. Trimming cost V 1 base and J 3 bases, with 6 bases left between them. The CDR3 is CASSQVFEETQYF. CDR3 sequence (DNA): TGCGCCAGCAGCCAAGTGTTCGAAGAGACCCAGTACTTC.

This rearrangement joins TRBV7-2 to TRBJ2-2, with D possibly matching TRBD2 (7 bases). This CDR3 comprises 15 residues. Trimming cost V 3 bases and J 2 bases, with 10 bases left between them. Germline CDR1 SGHTA, CDR2 FQGNSA. The DNA of the CDR3 is TGTGCCAGCAGCTTCGGGGGGCCTAACACCGGGGAGCTGTTTTTT. Its protein is CASSFGGPNTGELFF.

The V gene is TRBV28, the J gene TRBJ1-5; 8 bases are a match to TRBD1. The CDR3 runs to 16 residues. Trimming took 6 bases from V and 0 from J; bases not matched to a gene: 7. In germline, CDR1 is MDHEN, CDR2 SYDVKM. CDR3 nucleotide sequence: TGTGCCAGCAGCCAGTGGACAGGGCTTAGCAATCAGCCCCAGCATTTT. Translation: CASSQWTGLSNQPQHF. The whole variable domain, filled in from reference TRBV28 and TRBJ1-5, reads DVKVTQSSRYLVKRTGEKVFLECVQDMDHENMFWYRQDPGLGLRLIYFSYDVKMKEKGDIPEGYSVSREKKERFSLILESASTNQTSMYLCASSQWTGLSNQPQHFGDGTRLSIL.

In DNA, the CDR3 is TGTGCCAGCAGCCCGACAGGGAATAGCTATGGCTACACCTTC. Residues: CASSPTGNSYGYTF. This chain joins TRBV28 and TRBJ1-2, with 7 bases aligning to TRBD1. With 6 bases clipped from V and 4 bases from J, the junction kept 8 bases outside the gene matches. Germline V CDR1 and CDR2: MDHEN, SYDVKM. The CDR3 runs 14 residues.

The V call is TRBV28, the J call TRBJ2-7, with 7 bases that match TRBD2. CDR3 length: 15 amino acids. The germline gives CDR1 MDHEN, CDR2 SYDVKM. Trimming at V came to 2 bases and at J to 3 bases, leaving 7 bases not matched to a gene. The CDR3, as DNA: TGTGCCAGCAGTTTAGGGGGGGTAGTACGCTACGAGCAGTACTTC. Its protein product is CASSLGGVVRYEQYF.

The chain uses TRBV5-1 and TRBJ2-7; TRBD2 aligns across 10 bases. This CDR3 comprises 15 residues. V trimming: 0 bases; J trimming: 3 bases; junction bases outside the gene matches: 3. The germline CDR1 and CDR2 sequences are SGHRS and YFSETQ. CDR3 residues: CASSLGASGSYEQYF. CDR3 in DNA: TGCGCCAGCAGCTTGGGGGCTAGCGGGAGCTACGAGCAGTACTTC.

The rearrangement uses TRBV9 and TRBJ2-1, with D possibly TRBD2 on 9 matching bases. The CDR3 runs to 16 residues. Trimming took 4 bases from V and 3 from J, leaving 17 bases between them. Germline lookup yields CDR1 SGDLS and CDR2 YYNGEE. Here the CDR3 reads CASSTGGLANYNEQFF. For the CDR3, the DNA is TGTGCCAGCAGCACAGGGGGACTAGCAAACTACAATGAGCAGTTCTTC.

CDR3 nucleotide sequence: TGTGCCAGCAGCCAAGCCAGCGGGAGCATGGAGACCCAGTACTTC. Its translation: CASSQASGSMETQYF. V is TRBV4-2 and J is TRBJ2-5; 8 bases are shared with TRBD2. Germline V gives CDR1 LGHNA, CDR2 YNFKEQ. Trimming cost V 1 base and J 5 bases; bases outside gene matches: 6. The CDR3 extends over 15 amino acids.

In regard to this clone: At one end the junction does not follow the germline gene, possibly because of a read error. The chain is built from TRBV5-8 and TRBJ2-7; possible D gene TRBD2, 5 bases. The germline CDR1 and CDR2 sequences are SGHTS and YDEGEE. The CDR3 runs 15 residues. The CDR3 here is CTSSPGPTGIYEQYF. CDR3 in DNA: TGTACCAGCAGTCCCGGGCCCACCGGGATCTACGAGCAGTACTTC.

The CDR3 sequence: CASSFGQGAIRNEAFF. The CDR3 DNA follows: TGTGCCAGCAGCTTCGGACAGGGGGCGATACGAAATGAAGCTTTCTTT. The V call is TRBV5-6, the J call TRBJ1-1, with 11 positions matching TRBD1. V trimming: 2 bases; J trimming: 7 bases; junction bases outside the gene matches: 10. Germline values: CDR1 SGHDT, CDR2 YYEEEE. The CDR3 sequence is 16 residues long. The entire variable domain, with the rest obtained from reference TRBV5-6 and TRBJ1-1, is as follows: DAGVTQSPTHLIKTRGQQVTLRCSPKSGHDTVSWYQQALGQGPQFIFQYYEEEERQRGNFPDRFSGHQFPNYSSELNVNALLLGDSALYLCASSFGQGAIRNEAFFGQGTRLTVV.

This chain links TRBV4-1 with TRBJ2-3, with TRBD1 identical over 9 bases. J lost 2 bases, V lost 4 bases, and 16 bases had no gene match. This CDR3 region has 19 residues. Germline CDR1 is MGHRA and CDR2 is YSYEKL. CDR3 in DNA: TGCGCCAGCAGCCCTGGAGCCCGGACAGGGGTCGTCCTCACAGATACGCAGTATTTT. As protein: CASSPGARTGVVLTDTQYF.

The J gene is TRBJ2-7, the V gene TRBV5-6; 10 nucleotides agree with TRBD2. In germline, CDR1 is SGHDT, CDR2 YYEEEE. This CDR3 comprises 14 residues. V was pared by 4 bases and J by 5 bases, with 6 bases of the junction left unmatched. The CDR3 sequence: CASSLGLAKNEQYF. In nucleotides, the CDR3 is TGTGCCAGCAGCCTGGGACTAGCGAAGAACGAGCAGTACTTC. Together with reference TRBV5-6 and TRBJ2-7, the CDR3 gives the full variable domain: DAGVTQSPTHLIKTRGQQVTLRCSPKSGHDTVSWYQQALGQGPQFIFQYYEEEERQRGNFPDRFSGHQFPNYSSELNVNALLLGDSALYLCASSLGLAKNEQYFGPGTRLTVT.

The V and J genes are TRBV28 and TRBJ1-4; D not resolved. The germline gives CDR1 MDHEN, CDR2 SYDVKM. Deletions cut 8 bases from V and 2 bases from J, with 12 bases between. The CDR3 extends over 14 amino acids. CDR3 amino acids: CASGRSGTNEKLFF. As DNA, the CDR3 is TGTGCCAGCGGCCGTTCTGGCACTAATGAAAAACTGTTTTTT.

In its sample, this clone was seen a few times. This rearrangement joins TRBV4-1 to TRBJ1-4, with D possibly TRBD1 on 6 matching bases. The V end lost 0 bases, the J end lost 8 bases, and 16 bases lay between the germline ends. The CDR3 is 16 amino acids. CDR1 and CDR2 (germline): MGHRA, YSYEKL. CDR3 sequence: CASSQDIGGRTEKLFF. CDR3 nucleotides: TGCGCCAGCAGCCAAGATATCGGGGGGCGAACCGAAAAACTGTTTTTT.

V is TRBV19 and J is TRBJ1-5, with D possibly being TRBD1 (6 bases). CDR1 is LNHDA, CDR2 SQIVND, per germline (reference sequence). The CDR3 loop spans 14 amino acids. Trimming stripped 7 bases from V and 3 bases from J, with 13 bases between. The CDR3 DNA is TGTGCCAGTACTACGGGACATCTCAATCAGCCCCAGCATTTT. As protein: CASTTGHLNQPQHF. Full variable domain (remainder filled in from reference TRBV19 and TRBJ1-5): DGGITQSPKYLFRKEGQNVTLSCEQNLNHDAMYWYRQDPGQGLRLIYYSQIVNDFQKGDIAEGYSVSREKKESFPLTVTSAQKNPTAFYLCASTTGHLNQPQHFGDGTRLSIL.

This chain connects TRBV5-4 to TRBJ2-1; 9 nucleotides align to TRBD2. Germline CDR1 is SGHNT and CDR2 is YYREEE (reference sequence). There are 15 residues in the CDR3. V shed 1 base, J shed 8 bases, and the junction held 7 bases outside the gene matches. The CDR3 protein is CASSLTAGGRDEQFF. As DNA, the CDR3 is TGTGCCAGCAGCTTGACAGCGGGGGGTAGGGATGAGCAGTTCTTC. The full variable domain, completed using reference TRBV5-4 and TRBJ2-1, is ETGVTQSPTHLIKTRGQQVTLRCSSQSGHNTVSWYQQALGQGPQFIFQYYREEENGRGNFPPRFSGLQFPNYSSELNVNALELDDSALYLCASSLTAGGRDEQFFGPGTRLTVL.

This chain uses TRBV4-1 with TRBJ2-7, with D tentatively TRBD1 (6 bases). Trimming pared 0 bases from V and 3 bases from J, leaving 15 bases between. The germline gives CDR1 MGHRA, CDR2 YSYEKL. This CDR3 has 16 residues. The CDR3 nucleotides read TGCGCCAGCAGCCAAGACCTTACAGGGTTAGTCTACGAGCAGTACTTC. Protein: CASSQDLTGLVYEQYF.

The rearrangement joins TRBV4-1 to TRBJ1-1, with D hard to call. There are 13 residues in the CDR3. V was cut by 5 bases and J by 2 bases, with 9 bases left in between. Germline V gives CDR1 MGHRA, CDR2 YSYEKL. For the CDR3, the DNA is TGCGCCAGCAGCGTGAGGTTAAACACTGAAGCTTTCTTT. This codes for CASSVRLNTEAFF.

V usage is TRBV5-1 and J usage is TRBJ1-3; TRBD1 aligns across 7 bases. This CDR3 has 15 amino acids. Trimming removed 1 base from V and 2 bases from J; junction bases left unmatched: 3. Germline CDR1 and CDR2: SGHRS and YFSETQ. CDR3 sequence (DNA): TGCGCCAGCAGCTTGAACCAGGGGGCTGGAAACACCATATATTTT. This sequence encodes CASSLNQGAGNTIYF.

The chain couples TRBV14 to TRBJ2-1; TRBD2 matches 10 bases. The germline V gene encodes CDR1 SGHDN and CDR2 FVKESK. Unmatched junction bases numbered 4, after V lost 2 bases and J lost 9 bases. CDR3 length equals 14 residues. Here the CDR3 reads CASSQLAGVLEQFF. The CDR3 nucleotides are TGTGCCAGCAGCCAACTAGCGGGGGTTCTTGAGCAGTTCTTC.

The V call is TRBV28, the J call TRBJ1-5; D ambiguous. The germline CDR1 and CDR2 sequences are MDHEN and SYDVKM. V lost 2 bases to trimming and J lost 3 bases, with 8 bases between them. CDR3 length: 14 amino acids. The CDR3 DNA follows: TGTGCCAGCAGTTTAACGGGGAACAATCAGCCCCAGCATTTT. Its translation is CASSLTGNNQPQHF. The entire variable domain, with the rest obtained from reference TRBV28 and TRBJ1-5, is as follows: DVKVTQSSRYLVKRTGEKVFLECVQDMDHENMFWYRQDPGLGLRLIYFSYDVKMKEKGDIPEGYSVSREKKERFSLILESASTNQTSMYLCASSLTGNNQPQHFGDGTRLSIL.

The chain recombines TRBV19 with TRBJ1-5, with a tentative D call TRBD1 (6 bases). Trimming shortened V by 4 bases and J by 1 base, and 20 bases separated the two germline ends. The CDR3 totals 18 residues. Germline V lookup: CDR1 LNHDA, CDR2 SQIVND (reference sequence). The CDR3 region is CASSTGVAQGWSNQPQHF. CDR3 bases: TGTGCCAGTAGTACCGGGGTTGCACAGGGTTGGAGCAATCAGCCCCAGCATTTT.

For this clone: One junction end disagrees with the germline gene, perhaps due to a read error. The V gene is TRBV13, the J gene TRBJ2-1; perhaps TRBD2 as D (6 bases). This CDR3 spans 12 amino acids. CDR1 PRHDT and CDR2 FYEKMQ come from the germline V gene (reference sequence). CDR3 in amino acids: CASSSGGLRVIF. The CDR3 nucleotides are TGTGCCAGCAGTTCTGGGGGACTCAGGGTGATCTTC.

V is TRBV19 and J is TRBJ2-2, with 9 nucleotides matching TRBD1. V shed 5 bases and J 4 bases; nucleotides not matched to a gene: 2. This CDR3 contains 14 residues. CDR1 is LNHDA, CDR2 SQIVND, per germline (reference sequence). The CDR3 loop is CASSPTGGTGELFF. The CDR3 DNA follows: TGTGCCAGTAGTCCGACAGGGGGCACCGGGGAGCTGTTTTTT.

The rearrangement joins TRBV2 to TRBJ1-5; 8 bases map to TRBD1. Per the germline V gene, CDR1 is SNHLY and CDR2 is FYNNEI. After removal of 2 bases from V and 7 bases from J, the junction contained 10 bases not matched to a gene. The CDR3 is made up of 16 amino acids. Here the CDR3 reads CASSELAGGAGQPQHF. For the CDR3, the DNA is TGTGCCAGCAGTGAATTGGCAGGGGGCGCGGGGCAGCCCCAGCATTTT.

The chain links TRBV13 to TRBJ2-1; D may be TRBD1 (5 bases). The ends were cut back, 5 bases at V and 10 bases at J, with 15 bases in the middle. The CDR3 covers 13 residues. Germline V CDR1 and CDR2: PRHDT, FYEKMQ (reference sequence). In nucleotides, the CDR3 is TGTGCCAGCAGCCACTGGACACGTCCCGAGCAGTTCTTC. It encodes CASSHWTRPEQFF.